The present entry profiles one T cell receptor beta chain with its context. The antigen is not known. This sample is drawn from a study of vaccination effects on CD4 cells after COVID-19. At the level of the study: Relative to the second dose, post-vaccine samples were obtained a median of 72 days later.

The ViraFEST assay expanded antigen-specific CD4+ T cells with viral peptide pools before sequencing. Following 10 days of culture, CD4+ T cells were isolated. Either the mRNA-1273 or the BNT162b2 vaccine was given to participants as two doses. The culture medium for over 1.5 million PBMC per well included 10 IU/ml IL-2 and about 9.1 ug/ml peptides. On days 3 and 7, fresh IL-2 medium replaced half the medium. Looked up from germline, CDR1 is MNHNS and CDR2 is SASEGT. The CDR3 runs 16 residues. V shed 4 bases and J 4 bases; nucleotides not matched to a gene: 12. Sequencing used immunoSEQ multiplex PCR; TCRdb keeps in-frame clones, though not all of them. There are almost 70,000 clones in the sample; roughly 81% occur only once, and about 1.6% lies in the top ten.

Sequencing was performed on CD4+ T cells from PBMCs cultured with HCoV-229E spike peptides, taken after COVID-19 vaccination. This rearrangement joins TRBV6-1 to TRBJ1-2, with 7 bases matching TRBD1. The clonotype originates from a human donor who received a COVID-19 vaccine. The CDR3 DNA is TGTGCCAGCAGTGTCACCGGGACAGTAGGGAGCTATGGCTACACCTTC. This sequence encodes CASSVTGTVGSYGYTF.